These 10 T cell receptor beta chains originate from one sample sequenced in a study of human T cells and chemical hapten exposure. Time point indicated: pre-sensitization, week 0. Treatment specified: therapeutic diphenylcyclopropenone sensitization with weekly scalp DPC. MiXCR, applied by TCRdb to the RACE reads, yields one record per CDR3 protein. The sample shows 350,000 to 400,000 distinct CDR3 sequences, 4% to 6% of them seen only once. The sample in question was whole blood, obtained in connection with sensitization to the hapten diphenylcyclopropenone (DPC). Receptor source: a woman aged 50 to 65 with alopecia areata. Some clones in this sample may be carry-over from other donors' samples.

This clonotype was recorded many times. Given a much more abundant clone one base away, this may be a read error. The V call is TRBV3-1, the J call TRBJ2-5; D not certain. V lost 5 bases, J lost 3 bases, and 4 bases lay in between. The germline V gene has CDR1 LGHDT and CDR2 YNNKEL (reference sequence). The length of the CDR3 is 11 residues. This chain's CDR3 is CASSVEETQYF. CDR3 nucleotides: TGTGCCAGCAGCGTAGAAGAGACCCAGTACTTC.

The chain carries TRBV9 and TRBJ2-2; D is perhaps TRBD2 (6 bases). V was trimmed by 5 bases and J by 6 bases, leaving 8 bases between them. This CDR3 has 12 amino acids. The germline V gene has CDR1 SGDLS and CDR2 YYNGEE. DNA of the CDR3: TGTGCCAGCAGTCCGGGGGCCGGGGAGCTGTTTTTT. Amino acids: CASSPGAGELFF.

This clonotype was detected a few times. The chain is built from TRBV27 and TRBJ1-1, with TRBD1 identical over 9 bases. The CDR3 spans 13 residues. V shed 5 bases, J shed 8 bases, and the junction held 6 bases outside the gene matches. The V gene's germline CDR1 is MNHEY and CDR2 SMNVEV (reference sequence). This CDR3 reads CASSIVQGAEAFF. The CDR3, as DNA: TGTGCCAGCAGTATTGTACAGGGGGCCGAAGCTTTCTTT.

This clonotype came up many times. The gene calls are TRBV11-2 and TRBJ2-7, with D possibly matching TRBD2 (5 bases). Per germline, CDR1 SGHAT and CDR2 FQNNGV. V shed 5 bases and J shed 4 bases, with 18 bases lying between them. The CDR3 has 15 residues. The CDR3 reads CASSPPRASSYEQYF. In nucleotides, the CDR3 is TGTGCCAGCAGCCCGCCGAGGGCTTCTAGTTACGAGCAGTACTTC.

CDR3 sequence (DNA): TGTGCCAGCAGCGACGACGGGACTAGCACAGATACGCAGTATTTT. It specifies CASSDDGTSTDTQYF. The chain is built from TRBV9 and TRBJ2-3; D perhaps matches TRBD2 (6 bases). The germline CDR1 and CDR2 sequences are SGDLS and YYNGEE. This CDR3 comprises 15 residues. V lost 3 bases and J lost 0, with 11 bases in between. Filled out from reference TRBV9 and TRBJ2-3, the complete variable domain reads DSGVTQTPKHLITATGQRVTLRCSPRSGDLSVYWYQQSLDQGLQFLIQYYNGEERAKGNILERFSAQQFPDLHSELNLSSLELGDSALYFCASSDDGTSTDTQYFGPGTRLTVL.

Remarks on this clonotype: Given a much more abundant clone one base away, this may be a read error. V is TRBV5-1 and J is TRBJ2-1; D perhaps matches TRBD1 (6 bases). Germline V CDR1 and CDR2: SGHRS, YFSETQ. This CDR3 has 16 amino acids. In nucleotides, the CDR3 is TGCGGCAGCAGCGCCGGACAGCGAATCTCCTACAATGAGCAGTTCTTC. The encoded protein is CGSSAGQRISYNEQFF.

This clonotype was seen at least ten times. The chain couples TRBV27 to TRBJ2-3, with TRBD2 as a possible D gene (7 bases). CDR1 and CDR2 (germline): MNHEY, SMNVEV (reference sequence). The CDR3 consists of 16 residues. The germline V and J ends were trimmed by 3 bases and 0 bases, with 13 bases remaining between them. The CDR3: CASSLLGGASTDTQYF. The DNA of the CDR3 is TGTGCCAGCAGTTTGCTAGGGGGGGCTAGCACAGATACGCAGTATTTT.

This clonotype was seen a few times. The V gene is TRBV7-9, the J gene TRBJ1-2; 7 nucleotides align to TRBD1. Germline V gene lookup returns CDR1 SEHNR and CDR2 FQNEAQ (reference sequence). The CDR3 consists of 15 residues. J gave up 5 bases and V 2 bases, and 8 bases lay outside the gene matches. For the CDR3, the DNA is TGTGCCAGCAGCTTAACAGGGGATATAGTATATGGCTACACCTTC. This encodes CASSLTGDIVYGYTF.

In nucleotides, the CDR3 is TGTGCCACCAGCAGAGAAGTCGGGACCCAGTACTTC. Protein product: CATSREVGTQYF. The gene calls are TRBV15 and TRBJ2-5, with D unclear. The CDR3 totals 12 residues. V was pared by 0 bases and J by 7 bases, with 6 bases between. Per the germline V gene, CDR1 is LNHNV and CDR2 is YYDKDF (reference sequence).

In this sample, this clonotype turned up a few times. The chain has TRBV7-9 and TRBJ1-4, with 7 nucleotides matching TRBD1. The CDR3 is made up of 15 amino acids. V lost 3 bases, J lost 8 bases, and 9 bases stayed unmatched. From germline, CDR1 is SEHNR and CDR2 FQNEAQ (reference sequence). In nucleotides, the CDR3 is TGTGCCAGCAGCTTTCGACAGGGCAGAGGGGAAAAACTGTTTTTT. Protein: CASSFRQGRGEKLFF.